The 7 T cell receptor beta chains below all came from one sample that was sequenced in a study of T-cell reconstitution after alpha-beta-depleted transplantation in children. Unique molecular identifiers were incorporated into the prepared TCRbeta library. TCRdb used MiXCR to reprocess the PCR reads, holding one entry per CDR3 protein. Of more than 300,000 distinct CDR3 sequences listed, around 15% are singletons. Material: PBMCs, mostly from graft donor cells, obtained 360 days after TCRalphabeta/CD19-depleted stem cell transplant. Receptors originate from a male patient aged 2 to 9 who had a stem cell transplant for acute lymphoblastic leukemia, so the T cells may come from the graft donor.

In this sample, this clonotype turned up a few times. The rearrangement joins TRBV6-2 or TRBV6-3 to TRBJ2-7; TRBD2 matches 11 bases. The CDR3 sequence is 15 residues long. The trim removed 1 base at V and 2 bases at J, leaving 1 base unmatched. Germline CDR1 is MNHEY and CDR2 is SVGEGT. The CDR3 DNA follows: TGTGCCAGCAGTTACTTGGGACTAGCGGCCTACGAGCAGTACTTC. Translating gives CASSYLGLAAYEQYF.

This clonotype was found a few times. This chain uses TRBV7-9 with TRBJ2-3; 9 nucleotides agree with TRBD2. V shed 3 bases, J shed 4 bases, and the junction held 11 bases outside the gene matches. The length of the CDR3 is 17 residues. CDR1 is SEHNR and CDR2 is FQNEAQ in the germline V gene (reference sequence). In DNA, the CDR3 is TGTGCCAGCAGCTTTTCGGGCGCTAGCGGGATTTCAGATACGCAGTATTTT. Its translation: CASSFSGASGISDTQYF.

V usage is TRBV5-6 and J usage is TRBJ1-6; D is perhaps TRBD1 (6 bases). The germline gives CDR1 SGHDT, CDR2 YYEEEE. Trimming stripped 4 bases from V and 9 bases from J, with 11 bases between. This CDR3 has 13 amino acids. The CDR3 sequence: CASSPQGLSPLHF. The CDR3 DNA is TGTGCCAGCAGCCCACAGGGTCTTTCACCCCTCCACTTT.

This chain connects TRBV28 to TRBJ2-7; D unclear. Germline V CDR1 and CDR2: MDHEN, SYDVKM. V lost 3 bases and J lost 1, with 22 bases in between. CDR3 length: 18 amino acids. The CDR3 reads CASSFSLMLTPPSYEQYF. DNA for the CDR3: TGTGCCAGCAGTTTCAGTTTGATGTTGACTCCCCCATCCTACGAGCAGTACTTC. Variable domain in full (rest from reference TRBV28 and TRBJ2-7): DVKVTQSSRYLVKRTGEKVFLECVQDMDHENMFWYRQDPGLGLRLIYFSYDVKMKEKGDIPEGYSVSREKKERFSLILESASTNQTSMYLCASSFSLMLTPPSYEQYFGPGTRLTVT.

The CDR3 DNA reads TGCAGCGTTGACCCGCGGGAGTCACCCTACAATGAGCAGTTCTTC. Its protein product is CSVDPRESPYNEQFF. The V gene is TRBV29-1, the J gene TRBJ2-1; 7 bases map to TRBD2. CDR1 is SQVTM, CDR2 ANQGSEA, per germline. The CDR3 runs 15 residues. V gave up 3 bases and J gave up 2 bases; unmatched junction bases: 7.

This clonotype was observed a handful of times. The rearrangement uses TRBV10-3 and TRBJ2-3; D remains ambiguous. The V end was cut by 3 bases, the J end by 5 bases, with 9 bases between. This CDR3 comprises 13 residues. Germline V gives CDR1 ENHRY, CDR2 SYGVKD. CDR3 bases: TGTGCCATCAGTGACCCCTTAAGAGATACGCAGTATTTT. Translating it yields CAISDPLRDTQYF.

This clonotype has at least ten counts. V is TRBV7-2 and J is TRBJ2-1; D may be TRBD2 (6 bases). CDR3 length: 17 amino acids. Germline CDR1 is SGHTA and CDR2 is FQGNSA. Trimming cost V 1 base and J 4 bases, with 17 bases left between them. DNA for the CDR3: TGTGCCAGCAGCTTAGTCGCCCCGCGGGGATGGTACAATGAGCAGTTCTTC. Its protein product is CASSLVAPRGWYNEQFF.